This TCR beta chain derives from a study of stem cell transplantation in POMP-related autoinflammatory disease. Repertoires were generated with immunoSEQ multiplex PCR, while TCRdb's copy carries only in-frame clones and drops some. This table holds some 68,000 clones, roughly 90% found once. CDR1 is KGHSY, CDR2 FQNENV, per germline. This CDR3 comprises 17 residues. Deletions cut 0 bases from V and 0 bases from J, with 15 bases between. This TCR came from a human patient with POMP-related autoinflammation and immune dysregulation (PRAID). These T cells may partly come from the graft donor. The material was CD4+ T cells from PBMCs, obtained after stem cell transplantation. This chain connects TRBV16 to TRBJ2-7; no reliable D call. Here the CDR3 DNA reads TGTGCCAGCAGCCAATCGCCCGAACCGAACAGCTCCTACGAGCAGTACTTC. Its translation: CASSQSPEPNSSYEQYF.